Listed below are T cell receptor beta chains from one sample, sequenced in a study of beta chain features in type 1 diabetes. Only in-frame clones appear in the TCRdb table, and some are missing; sequencing was by immunoSEQ multiplex PCR. The table includes about 650,000 clones, roughly 12% detected once. Sequencing was done on a sample of naive CD4+ T cells from blood. Receptor source: a man in his thirties or forties with type 1 diabetes. Both conserved end residues are part of each CDR3. A D gene is named only where the DNA matches it firmly. Part of the rows lack a size; the others show once, few, many or a class for expanded clones.

v_gene	d_gene	j_gene	abundance	CDR3nt	CDR3aa
TRBV29-1	-	TRBJ1-1	few	TGCAGCGTTCTTATTACCTCCAGGGGACAAGCTTTCTTT	CSVLITSRGQAFF
TRBV28	TRBD2	TRBJ2-1	-	TGTGCCAGCATGACGGGGGGGTCCTACAATGAGCAGTTCTTC	CASMTGGSYNEQFF
TRBV6-5	-	TRBJ2-7	few	TGTGCCAGCAGTTACTCGAAGGGGTACGAGCAGTACTTC	CASSYSKGYEQYF
TRBV18	-	TRBJ2-1	few	TGTGCCAGCTCACCGGGCAGCCCCCCGGGGTACAATGAGCAGTTCTTC	CASSPGSPPGYNEQFF
TRBV14	-	TRBJ2-7	-	TGTGCCAGCAGCCAAGATTTACACCCCTACGAGCAGTACTTC	CASSQDLHPYEQYF
TRBV7-9	-	TRBJ2-7	-	TGTGCCAGCAGCCCCCCGACAGTTCCCTACGAGCAGTACTTC	CASSPPTVPYEQYF
TRBV2	TRBD2	TRBJ2-5	-	TGTGCCAGCAGGGCGATAGCGGGGACGATCCAGTACTTC	CASRAIAGTIQYF
TRBV7-9	-	TRBJ1-5	few	TGTGCCAGCGCGAGGACAGTCAATCAGCCCCAGCATTTT	CASARTVNQPQHF
TRBV7-2	TRBD1	TRBJ1-2	few	TGTGCCAGCAGCCCCCGACAGGGACCCATCTATGGCTACACCTTC	CASSPRQGPIYGYTF
TRBV6-5	-	TRBJ2-5	-	TGTGCCAGCAGTTACTCTGGCACTAAAGAGACCCAGTACTTC	CASSYSGTKETQYF
TRBV14	-	TRBJ1-2	few	TGTGCCAGCAGCCAAGAAGGTAGAGGCCGATATGGCTACACCTTC	CASSQEGRGRYGYTF
TRBV5-1	-	TRBJ1-4	-	TGCGCCAGCAGCCGAGCGGGGGATAATGAAAAACTGTTTTTT	CASSRAGDNEKLFF
TRBV2	TRBD1	TRBJ2-7	-	TGTGCCAGCAGTACCTCCGGGACAGTGCTGTACTTC	CASSTSGTVLYF
TRBV4-3	-	TRBJ2-3	few	TGCGCCAGCAGCCAGGAGACTCTAGCCGGACAGTATTTT	CASSQETLAGQYF
TRBV10-3	TRBD1	TRBJ2-5	-	TGTGCCACCTCCTGGACCCAGGGGGAGGAGACCCAGTACTTC	CATSWTQGEETQYF
TRBV30	-	TRBJ2-2	-	TGTGCCTGGGCTCGGACAGCCGGGGAGCTGTTTTTT	CAWARTAGELFF
TRBV23-1	-	TRBJ2-5	few	TGCGCCAGCAGTCCCTTGGGGCAGGGACAAGAGACCCAGTACTTC	CASSPLGQGQETQYF
TRBV2	-	TRBJ1-5	-	TGTGCCAGCAGCCCCCTCAGGCCCAATCAGCCCCAGCATTTT	CASSPLRPNQPQHF
TRBV10-3	TRBD1	TRBJ1-6	-	TGTGCCATCAGTATCAGACAGGGAGAGAATTCACCCCTCCACTTT	CAISIRQGENSPLHF
TRBV4-3	TRBD2	TRBJ2-2	few	TGCGCCAGCAGCCAGGAGACTAGCGGGGGTTCCACCGGGGAGCTGTTTTTT	CASSQETSGGSTGELFF
TRBV18	-	TRBJ1-3	-	TGTGCCAGCTCACCTCAGATGGAATCTGGAAACACCATATATTTT	CASSPQMESGNTIYF
TRBV9	-	TRBJ1-1	-	TGTGCCAGCAGCCCCGACGGGCTTGGTGAAGCTTTCTTT	CASSPDGLGEAFF
TRBV27	-	TRBJ2-4	-	TGTGCCAGCAGTTTATCGAGCCAGGGAGACATTCAGTACTTC	CASSLSSQGDIQYF
TRBV27	-	TRBJ1-4	-	TGTGCCAGCAGCTCTTATGGACAGTTTAATGAAAAACTGTTTTTT	CASSSYGQFNEKLFF
TRBV19	-	TRBJ2-1	-	TGTGCCAGTAAGGTGACAAGCGCCTCCTACAATGAGCAGTTCTTC	CASKVTSASYNEQFF
TRBV18	-	TRBJ2-2	few	TGTGCCAGCTCGCTAGACCGGGGGAACACCGGGGAGCTGTTTTTT	CASSLDRGNTGELFF
TRBV27	-	TRBJ2-5	few	TGTGCCAGCAGTCCTACCCCCCGGGGCAAGAGGGAGACCCAGTACTTC	CASSPTPRGKRETQYF
TRBV10-1	TRBD1	TRBJ2-7	-	TGCGCCAGCAGTGAGTCGTGGGACAGGCCCTCCTACGAGCAGTACTTC	CASSESWDRPSYEQYF
TRBV9	-	TRBJ2-5	few	TGTGCCAGCAGCGCTTTAGTGACCGGCCAAGAGACCCAGTACTTC	CASSALVTGQETQYF
TRBV9	TRBD1	TRBJ2-2	few	TGTGCCAGCAGCCACCGGGACAGGGGAACCGGGGAGCTGTTTTTT	CASSHRDRGTGELFF
TRBV5-4	-	TRBJ2-5	-	TGTGCCAGCAGCTTGGCTGGGGCCATTGGGTTGGAGACCCAGTACTTC	CASSLAGAIGLETQYF
TRBV9	-	TRBJ1-3	-	TGTGCCAGCAGCGCACCTGGACAACTCTCTGGAAACACCATATATTTT	CASSAPGQLSGNTIYF
TRBV28	TRBD1	TRBJ1-2	few	TGTGCCAGCTGGCAGGGGGCGGACTATGGCTACACCTTC	CASWQGADYGYTF
TRBV4-1	-	TRBJ1-5	-	TGCGCCAGCAGCCAGTCTGACAGAGACAATCAGCCCCAGCATTTT	CASSQSDRDNQPQHF
TRBV5-6	TRBD1	TRBJ1-2	-	TGTGCCAGCAGCTTGGAGGTCCAGACAGGGACCGGCTACACCTTC	CASSLEVQTGTGYTF
TRBV29-1	-	TRBJ1-1	-	TGCAGCGGCTCCCAGGGAGGGAACACTGAAGCTTTCTTT	CSGSQGGNTEAFF
TRBV7-2	-	TRBJ1-2	-	TGTGCCAGCAGCTTAGGAACAGGGTCCCCCTATGGCTACACCTTC	CASSLGTGSPYGYTF
TRBV28	-	TRBJ1-3	-	TGTGCCAGCAGTTTAGGGCGCTCTGGAAACACCATATATTTT	CASSLGRSGNTIYF
TRBV30	TRBD1	TRBJ1-2	few	TGTGCCTGGAGCGCTCAAGGGACAGGGGGGCTCTATGGCTACACCTTC	CAWSAQGTGGLYGYTF
TRBV4-3	-	TRBJ1-4	few	TGCGCCAGCAGCCAAGCTTACAGACCTAATGAAAAACTGTTTTTT	CASSQAYRPNEKLFF
TRBV18	-	TRBJ2-3	few	TGTGCCAGCTCACCATCGGGAACAGATACGCAGTATTTT	CASSPSGTDTQYF
TRBV7-2	-	TRBJ2-7	-	TGTGCCAGCAGCTTACCTAATTACGAGCAGTACTTC	CASSLPNYEQYF
TRBV7-2	-	TRBJ1-4	-	TGTGCCAGCAGCTTAGCCGGGGATGAAAAACTGTTTTTT	CASSLAGDEKLFF
TRBV29-1	-	TRBJ2-5	few	TGCAGCGTTGAAGCCTCGCCAGGGGAGACCCAGTACTTC	CSVEASPGETQYF
TRBV7-2	TRBD1	TRBJ1-2	few	TGTGCCAGCAGCTTGGATGGAGGCGGGACAGAAGGCTACACCTTC	CASSLDGGGTEGYTF
TRBV29-1	TRBD2	TRBJ2-7	-	TGCAGCGTGGGACTAGCCTACGAGCAGTACTTC	CSVGLAYEQYF
TRBV19	-	TRBJ1-1	-	TGTGCCAGTAGTACCATAGGGACATTGAAAACTGAAGCTTTCTTT	CASSTIGTLKTEAFF